This T cell receptor beta chain is from a study of blood T cell repertoires in COVID-19. Study at large: From the United States, Italy and Spain came samples of acute and convalescent COVID-19. Sources were T cells, B-cell-depleted T cells, or PBMCs; the material itself was cDNA or gDNA.

Study processing details: The assay estimated nucleated cells by amplifying reference gene primers. Sequencing was performed with immunoSEQ multiplex PCR; in TCRdb, only in-frame clones are kept and a portion is missing. V and J calls and clone size are copied from that table; D and trimming were computed from the DNA. The sample has some 87,000 clones, 70% to 90% seen once. This TCR was recovered from a human donor in a cohort sampled during active COVID-19. The specimen was peripheral blood.

The DNA of the CDR3 is TGTGCCAGCTCACCACCGTTAGAGGACACCGGGGAGCTGTTTTTT. Its translation: CASSPPLEDTGELFF. V and J are TRBV18 and TRBJ2-2; D remains unclear. Trimming left V 0 bases short and J 3 bases short, with 8 bases between. The CDR3 is 15 amino acids. Germline V gives CDR1 KGHSH, CDR2 LQKENI. Variable domain in full (rest from reference TRBV18 and TRBJ2-2): NAGVMQNPRHLVRRRGQEARLRCSPMKGHSHVYWYRQLPEEGLKFMVYLQKENIIDESGMPKERFSAEFPKEGPSILRIQQVVRGDSAAYFCASSPPLEDTGELFFGEGSRLTVL.